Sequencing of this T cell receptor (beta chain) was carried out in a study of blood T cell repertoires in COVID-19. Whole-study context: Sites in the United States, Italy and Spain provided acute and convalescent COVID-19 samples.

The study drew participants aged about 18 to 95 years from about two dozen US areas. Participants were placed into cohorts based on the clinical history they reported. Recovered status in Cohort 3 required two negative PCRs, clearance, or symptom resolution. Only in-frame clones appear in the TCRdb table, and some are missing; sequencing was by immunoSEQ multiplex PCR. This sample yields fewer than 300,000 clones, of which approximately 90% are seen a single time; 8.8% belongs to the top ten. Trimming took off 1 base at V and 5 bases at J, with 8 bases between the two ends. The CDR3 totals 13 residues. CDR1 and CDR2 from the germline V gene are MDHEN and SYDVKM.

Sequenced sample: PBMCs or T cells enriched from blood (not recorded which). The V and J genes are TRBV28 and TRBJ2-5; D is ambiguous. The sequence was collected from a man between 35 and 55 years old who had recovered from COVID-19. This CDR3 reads CASSLSQIETQYF. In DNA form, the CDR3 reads TGTGCCAGCAGTTTATCCCAGATCGAGACCCAGTACTTC.